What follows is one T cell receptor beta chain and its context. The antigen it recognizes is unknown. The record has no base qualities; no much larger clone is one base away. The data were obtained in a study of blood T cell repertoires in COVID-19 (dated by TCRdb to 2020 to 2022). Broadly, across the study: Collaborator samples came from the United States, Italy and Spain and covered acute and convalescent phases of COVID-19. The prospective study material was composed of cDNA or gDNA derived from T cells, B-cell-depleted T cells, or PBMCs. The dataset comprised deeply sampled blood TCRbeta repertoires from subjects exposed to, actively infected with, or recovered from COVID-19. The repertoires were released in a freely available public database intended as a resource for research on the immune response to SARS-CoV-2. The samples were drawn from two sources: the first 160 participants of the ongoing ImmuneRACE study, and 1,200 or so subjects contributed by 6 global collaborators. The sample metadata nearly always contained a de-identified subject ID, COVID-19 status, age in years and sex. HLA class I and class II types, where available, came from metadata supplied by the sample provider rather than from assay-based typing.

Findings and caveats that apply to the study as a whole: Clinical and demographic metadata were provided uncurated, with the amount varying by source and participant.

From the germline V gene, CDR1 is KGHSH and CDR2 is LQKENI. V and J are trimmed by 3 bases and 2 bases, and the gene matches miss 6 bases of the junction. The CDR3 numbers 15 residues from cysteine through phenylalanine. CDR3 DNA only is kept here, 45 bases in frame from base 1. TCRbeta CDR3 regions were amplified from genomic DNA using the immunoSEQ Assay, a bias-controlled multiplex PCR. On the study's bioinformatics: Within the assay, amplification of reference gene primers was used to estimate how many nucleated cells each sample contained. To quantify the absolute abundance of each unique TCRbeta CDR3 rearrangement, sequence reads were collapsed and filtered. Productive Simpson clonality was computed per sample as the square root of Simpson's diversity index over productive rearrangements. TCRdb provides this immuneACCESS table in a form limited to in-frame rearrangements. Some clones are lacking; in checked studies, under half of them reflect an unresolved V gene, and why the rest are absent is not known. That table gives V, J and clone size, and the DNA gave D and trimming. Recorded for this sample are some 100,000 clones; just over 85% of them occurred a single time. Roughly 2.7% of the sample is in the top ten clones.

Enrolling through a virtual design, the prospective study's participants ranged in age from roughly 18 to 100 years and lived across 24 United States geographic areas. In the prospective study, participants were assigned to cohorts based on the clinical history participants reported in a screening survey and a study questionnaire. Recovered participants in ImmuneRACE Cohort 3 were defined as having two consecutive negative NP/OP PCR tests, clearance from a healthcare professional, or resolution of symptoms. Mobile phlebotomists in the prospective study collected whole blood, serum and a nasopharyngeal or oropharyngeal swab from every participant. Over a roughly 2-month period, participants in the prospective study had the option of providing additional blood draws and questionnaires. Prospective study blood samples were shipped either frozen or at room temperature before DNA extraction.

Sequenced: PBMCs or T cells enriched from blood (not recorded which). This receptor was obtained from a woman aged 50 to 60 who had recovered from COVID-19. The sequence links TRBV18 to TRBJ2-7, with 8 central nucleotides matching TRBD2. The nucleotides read TGTGCCAGCTCACCTGTCGCGGGAGGCCCCTACGAGCAGTACTTC. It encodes CASSPVAGGPYEQYF.